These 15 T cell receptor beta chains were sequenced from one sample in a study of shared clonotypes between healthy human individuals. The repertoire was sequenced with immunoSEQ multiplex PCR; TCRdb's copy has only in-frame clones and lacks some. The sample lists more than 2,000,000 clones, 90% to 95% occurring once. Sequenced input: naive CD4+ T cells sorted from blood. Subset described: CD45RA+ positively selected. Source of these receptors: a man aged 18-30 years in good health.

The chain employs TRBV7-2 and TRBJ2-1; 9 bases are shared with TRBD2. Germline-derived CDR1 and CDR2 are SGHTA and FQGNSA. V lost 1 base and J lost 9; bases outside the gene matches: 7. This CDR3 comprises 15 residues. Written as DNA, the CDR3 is TGTGCCAGCAGCTTAGGGGCTAGCGGGACAACTGAGCAGTTCTTC. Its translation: CASSLGASGTTEQFF.

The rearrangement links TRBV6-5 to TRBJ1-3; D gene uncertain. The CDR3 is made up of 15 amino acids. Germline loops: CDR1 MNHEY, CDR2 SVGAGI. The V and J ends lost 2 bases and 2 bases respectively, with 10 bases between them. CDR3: CASSYEAGTGNTIYF. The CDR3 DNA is TGTGCCAGCAGTTACGAGGCAGGTACTGGAAACACCATATATTTT.

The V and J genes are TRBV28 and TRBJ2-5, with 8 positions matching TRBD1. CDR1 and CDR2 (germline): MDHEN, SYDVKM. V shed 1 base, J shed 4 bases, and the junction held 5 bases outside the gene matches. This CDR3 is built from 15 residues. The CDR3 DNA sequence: TGTGCCAGCAGTTTATTCGCAGGGGGCCGAGAGACCCAGTACTTC. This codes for CASSLFAGGRETQYF.

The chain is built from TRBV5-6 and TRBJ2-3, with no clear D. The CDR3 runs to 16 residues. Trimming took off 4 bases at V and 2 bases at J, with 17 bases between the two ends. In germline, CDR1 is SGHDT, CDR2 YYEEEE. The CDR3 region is CASSRVGAWDTDTQYF. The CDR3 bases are TGTGCCAGCAGCCGGGTTGGAGCATGGGACACAGATACGCAGTATTTT.

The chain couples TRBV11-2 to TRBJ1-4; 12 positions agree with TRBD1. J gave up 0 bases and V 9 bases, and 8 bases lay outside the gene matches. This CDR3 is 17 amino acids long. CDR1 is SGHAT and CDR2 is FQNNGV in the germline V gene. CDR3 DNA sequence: TGTGCCAGTTCCCGGGACAGGGGGCTTTCAACTAATGAAAAACTGTTTTTT. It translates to CASSRDRGLSTNEKLFF. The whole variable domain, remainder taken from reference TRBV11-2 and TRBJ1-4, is EAGVAQSPRYKIIEKRQSVAFWCNPISGHATLYWYQQILGQGPKLLIQFQNNGVVDDSQLPKDRFSAERLKGVDSTLKIQPAKLEDSAVYLCASSRDRGLSTNEKLFFGSGTQLSVL.

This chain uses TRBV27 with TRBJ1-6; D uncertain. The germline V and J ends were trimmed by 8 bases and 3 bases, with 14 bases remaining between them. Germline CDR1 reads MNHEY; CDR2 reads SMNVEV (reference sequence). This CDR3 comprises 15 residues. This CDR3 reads CASRSQTDYNSPLHF. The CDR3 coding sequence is TGTGCCAGCCGATCCCAGACGGACTATAATTCACCCCTCCACTTT.

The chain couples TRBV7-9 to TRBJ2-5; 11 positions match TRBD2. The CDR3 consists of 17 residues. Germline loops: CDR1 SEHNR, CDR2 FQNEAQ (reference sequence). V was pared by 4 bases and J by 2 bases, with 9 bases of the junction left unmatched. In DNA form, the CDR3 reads TGTGCCAGCAGCTCCTCCCCCCGACTAGCGGGGCAAGAGACCCAGTACTTC. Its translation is CASSSSPRLAGQETQYF.

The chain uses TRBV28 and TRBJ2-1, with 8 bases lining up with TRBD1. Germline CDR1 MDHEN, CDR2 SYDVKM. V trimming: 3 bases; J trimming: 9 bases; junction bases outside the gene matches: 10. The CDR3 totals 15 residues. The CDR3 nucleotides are TGTGCCAGCAGTTTTACAGGGGGATCCCGAGGTGAGCAGTTCTTC. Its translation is CASSFTGGSRGEQFF.

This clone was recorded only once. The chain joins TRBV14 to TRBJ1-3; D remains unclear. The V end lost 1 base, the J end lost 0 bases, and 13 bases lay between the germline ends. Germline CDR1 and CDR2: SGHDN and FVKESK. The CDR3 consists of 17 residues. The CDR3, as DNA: TGTGCCAGCAGCCAAGCCCCCTCCAGAGTCTCTGGAAACACCATATATTTT. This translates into CASSQAPSRVSGNTIYF.

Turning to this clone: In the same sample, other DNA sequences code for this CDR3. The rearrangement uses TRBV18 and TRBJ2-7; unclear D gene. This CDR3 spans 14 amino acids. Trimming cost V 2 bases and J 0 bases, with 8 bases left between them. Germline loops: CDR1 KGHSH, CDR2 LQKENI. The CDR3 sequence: CASSPTASSYEQYF. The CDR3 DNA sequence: TGTGCCAGCTCACCAACAGCCTCCTCCTACGAGCAGTACTTC.

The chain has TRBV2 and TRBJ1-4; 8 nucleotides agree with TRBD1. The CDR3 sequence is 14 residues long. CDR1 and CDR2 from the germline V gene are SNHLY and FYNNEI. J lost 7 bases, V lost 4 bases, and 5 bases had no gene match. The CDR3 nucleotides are TGTGCCAGCAGTGCCGGGACAGGAACTGAAAAACTGTTTTTT. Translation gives CASSAGTGTEKLFF.

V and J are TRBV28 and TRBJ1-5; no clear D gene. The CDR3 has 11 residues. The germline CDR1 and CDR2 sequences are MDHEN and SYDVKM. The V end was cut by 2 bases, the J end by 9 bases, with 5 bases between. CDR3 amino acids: CASSLKTPQHF. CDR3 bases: TGTGCCAGCAGTTTAAAAACGCCCCAGCATTTT.

In nucleotides, the CDR3 is TGTGCCTGCAGGACTAGCGGGAGAGGAGAGACCCAGTACTTC. This sequence encodes CACRTSGRGETQYF. The chain joins TRBV30 to TRBJ2-5, with 13 bases identical to TRBD2. V was clipped by 6 bases and J by 4 bases; unmatched bases: 5. The CDR3 is 14 amino acids. Germline V CDR1 and CDR2: GTSNPN, SVGIG (reference sequence). Full variable domain (remainder filled in from reference TRBV30 and TRBJ2-5): SQTIHQWPATLVQPVGSPLSLECTVEGTSNPNLYWYRQAAGRGLQLLFYSVGIGQISSEVPQNLSASRPQDRQFILSSKKLLLSDSGFYLCACRTSGRGETQYFGPGTRLLVL.

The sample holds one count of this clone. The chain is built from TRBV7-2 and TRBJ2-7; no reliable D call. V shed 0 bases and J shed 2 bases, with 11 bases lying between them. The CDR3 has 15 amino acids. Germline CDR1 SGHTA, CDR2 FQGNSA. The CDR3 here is CASSLAFTPTYEQYF. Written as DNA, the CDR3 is TGTGCCAGCAGCTTAGCGTTTACACCGACCTACGAGCAGTACTTC.

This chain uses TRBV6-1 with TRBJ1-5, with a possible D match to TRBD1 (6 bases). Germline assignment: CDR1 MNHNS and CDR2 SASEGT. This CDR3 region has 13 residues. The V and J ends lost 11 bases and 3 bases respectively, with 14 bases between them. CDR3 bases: TGTGCCGGAACGACAGGAATCAATCAGCCCCAGCATTTT. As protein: CAGTTGINQPQHF.